The clone carrying this T cell receptor (beta chain) has ten or more counts. Its antigen is as yet unknown. The CDR3 sequence is 17 residues long. The J segment lost 0 bases and the V segment lost 2 bases, leaving 7 bases of the junction unmatched. Germline V lookup: CDR1 SGHTA, CDR2 FQGTGA. This record comes from a study of HIV-infected children after antiretroviral therapy interruption. Study-wide background: Recorded EBV and CMV exposure existed for most children.

Treatment described: PENTA 11 planned treatment interruption arm or continuous ART arm. Whole-study results and caveats: By the end of treatment interruption, naive CD4+ clonality (Gini) increased.

The TCR library was built from RNA with a 3' RACE protocol and unique molecular identifiers. TCRdb redid the calling of the 3' RACE reads with MiXCR, one entry per CDR3 protein. The sample contains about 89,000 distinct CDR3 sequences, around 6.9% of which appear only once. The sequencing used CD45RA+ CD4+ T cells from PBMCs, pooled from several time points, collected from a donor given antiretroviral therapy, either interrupted or continuous. Subset noted: naive CD4+ CD45RA+ CD45RO- T cells. The rearrangement links TRBV7-3 to TRBJ2-3; TRBD2 matches at 8 bases. The receptor was isolated from a pool of human donors with HIV. CDR3 bases: TGTGCCAGCAGCTTACCGCCCCGGGGGGGCAGCACAGATACGCAGTATTTT. It codes for CASSLPPRGGSTDTQYF.